The rows below give T cell receptor beta chains drawn from one sample of a study of beta chain features in type 1 diabetes. The data were produced by immunoSEQ multiplex PCR, yet TCRdb's version contains in-frame clones alone and is incomplete. The profile shows about 360,000 clones, around an eighth of them singletons. The sample taken for sequencing was naive CD4+ T cells from blood. These receptors were obtained from a woman under 30 with type 1 diabetes. Both conserved end residues are part of each CDR3. The D gene is left open where the match is weak. Clone size, where shown, is once, few, many, or a class for clones that have expanded.

V: TRBV25-1
J: TRBJ2-7
size: NA
D: TRBD2
CDR3: CASSEDGTSGPYEQYF
DNA: TGTGCCAGCAGTGAAGATGGGACTAGCGGGCCCTACGAGCAGTACTTC

V: TRBV29-1
J: TRBJ2-7
size: few
D: NA
CDR3: CSVKGTYRAGGRDYEQYF
DNA: TGCAGCGTCAAGGGAACTTATCGGGCAGGGGGGAGAGACTACGAGCAGTACTTC

V: TRBV4-1
J: TRBJ2-7
size: NA
D: NA
CDR3: CASSRRQGSGGEYEQYF
DNA: TGCGCCAGCAGCCGACGACAGGGATCGGGAGGGGAGTACGAGCAGTACTTC

V: TRBV5-6
J: TRBJ1-1
size: NA
D: NA
CDR3: CASRQSDTEAFF
DNA: TGTGCCAGCAGACAATCCGACACTGAAGCTTTCTTT

V: TRBV20-1
J: TRBJ1-1
size: NA
D: NA
CDR3: CSAPLTGAAFF
DNA: TGCAGTGCTCCTCTGACAGGAGCTGCTTTCTTT

V: TRBV4-3
J: TRBJ2-2
size: few
D: NA
CDR3: CASSQGGGYTGELFF
DNA: TGCGCCAGCAGCCAAGGTGGGGGGTACACCGGGGAGCTGTTTTTT

V: TRBV7-6
J: TRBJ1-1
size: NA
D: NA
CDR3: CASSPGLLNTEAFF
DNA: TGTGCCAGCAGCCCGGGACTCTTGAACACTGAAGCTTTCTTT

V: TRBV11-2
J: TRBJ2-5
size: few
D: TRBD2
CDR3: CASSSGGGTQYF
DNA: TGTGCCAGCAGCTCCGGCGGGGGGACCCAGTACTTC

V: TRBV10-3
J: TRBJ2-1
size: few
D: TRBD1
CDR3: CAYMARQGSYNEQFF
DNA: TGTGCCTACATGGCTCGACAGGGGTCCTACAATGAGCAGTTCTTC

V: TRBV4-1
J: TRBJ2-5
size: few
D: NA
CDR3: CASSQRGFETQYF
DNA: TGCGCCAGCAGCCAACGGGGTTTTGAAACCCAGTACTTC

V: TRBV7-2
J: TRBJ2-1
size: few
D: TRBD1
CDR3: CASSLAGTGRRGEQFF
DNA: TGTGCCAGCAGCTTAGCCGGGACAGGGCGTCGGGGTGAGCAGTTCTTC